This is a list of T cell receptor beta chains from one sample in a study of T cells in Graves' hyperthyroidism and ophthalmopathy. TCRdb ran MiXCR on the multiplex PCR reads and lists one entry per CDR3 protein. The profile shows approximately 620,000 distinct CDR3 sequences, more than 15% of them singletons. Sequencing was done on a sample of blood. These TCRs come from a woman aged 40 to 50 with Graves' ophthalmopathy. Both conserved end residues are part of each CDR3. Each record gives: clone size, V gene, J gene, D gene, CDR3 DNA, CDR3 protein. A D gene is named only where the DNA matches it firmly. The size field is filled for only some rows; it gives once, few, many or a size class.

-	TRBV5-6	TRBJ2-7	TRBD2	TGTGCCAGCAGCTTGGTAGGACTAGCGGGGTACGAGCAGTACTTC	CASSLVGLAGYEQYF
few	TRBV9	TRBJ2-5	-	TGTGCCAGCAGCGTAGCATGGGGCGGTCAAGAGACCCAGTACTTC	CASSVAWGGQETQYF
many	TRBV2	TRBJ2-5	-	TGTGCCAGTACTAGAGACAGAGAGACCCAGTACTTC	CASTRDRETQYF
many	TRBV12-3/TRBV12-4	TRBJ2-6	TRBD1	TGTGCCAGCAGTTCCGAAAAAGCAACGGGACAGGGTCTCTCTGGGGCCAACGTCCTGACTTTC	CASSSEKATGQGLSGANVLTF
few	TRBV5-4	TRBJ2-5	-	TGTGCCAGCAGCTTAGACGAGGCGCGGGAGACCCAGTACTTC	CASSLDEARETQYF
few	TRBV19	TRBJ2-6	TRBD1	TGTGCCAGCACCATAAGAGGGGGCGTCAGCTCTGGGGCCAACGTCCTGACTTTC	CASTIRGGVSSGANVLTF
-	TRBV27	TRBJ1-1	-	TGTACCAGCAGTTTCAGTAAATTCACTGAAGCTTTCTTT	CTSSFSKFTEAFF
few	TRBV7-2	TRBJ2-1	-	TGTGCCAGCAGCTTACGGGGGTCAGGGGCGTTTGACAATGAGCAGTTCTTC	CASSLRGSGAFDNEQFF
many	TRBV2	TRBJ1-1	-	TGTGCCAGCTATCGGACAGCGAACACTGAAGCTTTCTTT	CASYRTANTEAFF
many	TRBV2	TRBJ2-3	-	TGTGCCAGCAGTGAAGCGAGGCTGTCTTTCGGGACGCAGTATTTT	CASSEARLSFGTQYF
-	TRBV19	TRBJ2-3	-	TGTGCCAGTAATGAACGGTCTAGCACAGATACGCAGTATTTT	CASNERSSTDTQYF
many	TRBV18	TRBJ1-1	-	TGTGCCAGCTCACCTCGTGACAGGAGGGCTGAAGCTTTCTTT	CASSPRDRRAEAFF
-	TRBV9	TRBJ1-1	-	TGTGCCAGCAGCCCCGGGGGGTTTGGCACTGAAGCTTTCTTT	CASSPGGFGTEAFF
few	TRBV5-6	TRBJ2-7	-	TGTGCCAGCAGTCGGGACTCGCCTGAGCAGTACTTC	CASSRDSPEQYF
many	TRBV18	TRBJ1-1	-	TGTGCCAGCTCACCACAACAGAACACTGAAGCTTTCTTT	CASSPQQNTEAFF
-	TRBV11-2	TRBJ2-3	-	TGTGCCAGCAGCTTAGAACGGTTTGGAGCAGATACGCAGTATTTT	CASSLERFGADTQYF
many	TRBV20-1	TRBJ1-2	-	TGCAGCGCTAGAGGAATGGGTGGCTACACCTTC	CSARGMGGYTF
many	TRBV3-1	TRBJ1-1	-	TGTGCCAGCAGCCAAGATCATCAGGCCCTGAACACTGAAGCTTTCTTT	CASSQDHQALNTEAFF
-	TRBV15	TRBJ2-1	TRBD2	TGTGCCACCGGGACGGGACTAGCCCCCTACAATGAGCAGTTCTTC	CATGTGLAPYNEQFF
few	TRBV20-1	TRBJ2-3	-	TGCAGTGCGGATAACAGAGCAGATACGCAGTATTTT	CSADNRADTQYF
many	TRBV6-1	TRBJ2-5	-	TGTGCCAGCAGTGATCTGAGCGAGACCCAGTACTTC	CASSDLSETQYF
many	TRBV20-1	TRBJ2-7	TRBD2	TGCAGTGCTAGCCGACTAGCGGGAGTCACGAACGAGCAGTACTTC	CSASRLAGVTNEQYF
few	TRBV29-1	TRBJ2-5	TRBD1	TGCAGCGTTGGGCGGACAGGGAGGCGAGAGACCCAGTACTTC	CSVGRTGRRETQYF
-	TRBV13	TRBJ1-3	TRBD1	TGTGCCAGCAGCTACCCGGGACAGGGGCTGTACTCTGGAAACACCATATATTTT	CASSYPGQGLYSGNTIYF
many	TRBV30	TRBJ2-1	TRBD1	TGTGCCTGGACCAGGGGACAGGGTGGGTACAATGAGCAGTTCTTC	CAWTRGQGGYNEQFF
-	TRBV30	TRBJ1-5	-	TGTGCCTGGAGGACAGGTCGGCAGCCCCAGCATTTT	CAWRTGRQPQHF
many	TRBV5-8	TRBJ2-1	TRBD2	TGTGCCAGCAGTGTCGTTGGGGAGGGGAATGAGCAGTTCTTC	CASSVVGEGNEQFF
many	TRBV28	TRBJ1-1	-	TGTGCCAGCAGTTTACCCCCCAGGAATGAAGCTTTCTTT	CASSLPPRNEAFF
once	TRBV6-5	TRBJ1-2	TRBD1	TGTGCCAGCAGTTACCCACCACCAGGACAGGGAATAAGATATGGCTACACCTTC	CASSYPPPGQGIRYGYTF
-	TRBV10-3	TRBJ1-2	-	TGTGCCATCAGTGAACAGGACTATGGCTACACCTTC	CAISEQDYGYTF
few	TRBV6-1	TRBJ1-5	TRBD1	TGTGCCAGCGACAGGGGCCCCAACAATCAGCCCCAGCATTTT	CASDRGPNNQPQHF
-	TRBV28	TRBJ2-7	TRBD2	TGTGCCAGCAGTTCGGGGGGGCTAAGGCAGTACTTC	CASSSGGLRQYF
-	TRBV5-4	TRBJ2-3	-	TGTGCCAGCAGCTTGGATGCGGGGAGCACAGATACGCAGTATTTT	CASSLDAGSTDTQYF
few	TRBV20-1	TRBJ1-1	-	TGCAGTGCTAAGCCAGGGGCCACTAAAGCTTTCTTT	CSAKPGATKAFF
-	TRBV6-2/TRBV6-3	TRBJ2-1	-	TGTGCCAGCAGTTACTCAGGGCAGGGTGGGAATGAGCAGTTCTTC	CASSYSGQGGNEQFF
many	TRBV5-1	TRBJ2-7	TRBD2	TGTGCCAGCAGTTCTAGCGGGTCGTCCTACGAGCAGTACTTC	CASSSSGSSYEQYF
once	TRBV9	TRBJ2-6	-	TGTACCAGCAGCGTAGATGAGGCTGGGGCCAACGTCCTGACTTTC	CTSSVDEAGANVLTF
-	TRBV29-1	TRBJ2-5	-	TGCAGCGTTGAAGGACTGTACAAAGAGACCCAGTACTTC	CSVEGLYKETQYF
many	TRBV3-1	TRBJ2-5	-	TGTGCCAGCAGCCAAGATCTTCTGCAAGAGACCCAGTACTTC	CASSQDLLQETQYF
-	TRBV9	TRBJ2-5	-	TGTGCCAGCAGCGTAGAGGGAGGGGGGACCCAGTACTTC	CASSVEGGGTQYF
few	TRBV18	TRBJ2-5	TRBD2	TGTGCCAGCTCACCGTTTTCCAGCGGGGGAGAGACCCAGTACTTC	CASSPFSSGGETQYF